Here is one T cell receptor (beta chain) with its context. Measured with immunoSEQ multiplex PCR; TCRdb has only the in-frame clones, and not every one. There are some 260,000 clones in the sample; over 65% occur only once, and 2.5% to 4% lies in the top ten. The source of the sample is a study of blood T cell repertoires in COVID-19. The CDR3 has 15 amino acids. V lost 6 bases, J lost 5 bases, and 11 bases stayed unmatched. In germline, CDR1 is MNHNY, CDR2 SVGAGI (reference sequence). Sample: peripheral blood. The clonotype originates from a woman of 80 years or more with acute or convalescent COVID-19. This chain joins TRBV6-6 and TRBJ2-5; 8 nucleotides match TRBD1. This CDR3 reads CASSLGQGVRETQYF. Written as DNA, the CDR3 is TGTGCCAGCAGCCTAGGACAGGGAGTGAGGGAGACCCAGTACTTC.